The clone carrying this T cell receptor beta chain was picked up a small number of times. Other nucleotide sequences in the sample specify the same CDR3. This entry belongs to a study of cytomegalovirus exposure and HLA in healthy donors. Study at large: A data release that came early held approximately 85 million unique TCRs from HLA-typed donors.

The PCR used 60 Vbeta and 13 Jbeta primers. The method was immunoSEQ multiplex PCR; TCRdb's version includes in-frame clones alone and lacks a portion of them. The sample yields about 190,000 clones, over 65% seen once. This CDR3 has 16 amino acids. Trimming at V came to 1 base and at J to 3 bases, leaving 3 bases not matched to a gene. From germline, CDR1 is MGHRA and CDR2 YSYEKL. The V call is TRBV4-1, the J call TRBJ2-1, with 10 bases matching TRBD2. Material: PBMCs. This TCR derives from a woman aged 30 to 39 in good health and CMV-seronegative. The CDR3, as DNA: TGCGCCAGCAGCCAAGGTCGGACTAGCGGCTACAATGAGCAGTTCTTC. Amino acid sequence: CASSQGRTSGYNEQFF.